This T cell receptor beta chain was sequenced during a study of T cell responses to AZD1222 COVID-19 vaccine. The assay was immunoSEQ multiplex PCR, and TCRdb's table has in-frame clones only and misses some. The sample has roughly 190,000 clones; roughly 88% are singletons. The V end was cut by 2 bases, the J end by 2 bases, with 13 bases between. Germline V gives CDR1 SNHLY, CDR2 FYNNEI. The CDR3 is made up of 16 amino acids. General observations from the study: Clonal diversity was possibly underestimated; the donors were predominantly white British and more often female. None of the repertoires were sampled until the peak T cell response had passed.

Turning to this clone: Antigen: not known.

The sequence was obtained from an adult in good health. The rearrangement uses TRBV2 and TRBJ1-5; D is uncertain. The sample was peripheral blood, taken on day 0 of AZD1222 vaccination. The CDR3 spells CASSELTGWGNQPQHF. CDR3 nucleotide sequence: TGTGCCAGCAGTGAACTGACGGGTTGGGGCAATCAGCCCCAGCATTTT. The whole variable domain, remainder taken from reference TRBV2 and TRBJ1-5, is EPEVTQTPSHQVTQMGQEVILRCVPISNHLYFYWYRQILGQKVEFLVSFYNNEISEKSEIFDDQFSVERPDGSNFTLKIRSTKLEDSAMYFCASSELTGWGNQPQHFGDGTRLSIL.